These 21 T cell receptor beta chains were sequenced from one sample in a study of blood T cell repertoires in COVID-19. Some clones are missing from TCRdb's copy, which holds only in-frame ones; the method was immunoSEQ multiplex PCR. The sample includes about 270,000 clones, roughly nine tenths of them seen just once. The source material was peripheral blood. These TCRs come from a man aged 35-49 years with active or convalescent COVID-19.

This clone was observed a few times. This chain joins TRBV4-1 and TRBJ1-2; no firm D call. Germline-derived CDR1 and CDR2 are MGHRA and YSYEKL. The CDR3 is 15 amino acids. V lost 0 bases and J 8 bases, leaving 16 bases between the germline ends. The chain's CDR3 is CASSQDVRWRLGYTF. The CDR3 nucleotides are TGCGCCAGCAGCCAAGATGTTAGGTGGAGGTTGGGCTACACCTTC.

Note on this clone: The same CDR3 is also encoded by other DNA sequences in this sample. The chain uses TRBV27 and TRBJ2-7; D is possibly TRBD1 (6 bases). V was pared by 6 bases and J by 1 base, with 13 bases between. The CDR3 loop spans 14 amino acids. Germline assignment: CDR1 MNHEY and CDR2 SMNVEV (reference sequence). CDR3 in DNA: TGTGCCAGCAGCCCTGACAGGAGATCCTACGAGCAGTACTTC. Translating gives CASSPDRRSYEQYF.

This clone appeared a few times. The V call is TRBV9, the J call TRBJ2-3; D unresolved. V dropped 0 bases and J dropped 1 base, with 12 bases sitting between them. The CDR3 sequence is 16 residues long. From germline, CDR1 is SGDLS and CDR2 YYNGEE. The CDR3 sequence is CASSVESSPGTDTQYF. CDR3 bases: TGTGCCAGCAGCGTAGAGTCTTCACCGGGCACAGATACGCAGTATTTT.

The genes are TRBV9 and TRBJ2-5; 12 bases are a match to TRBD2. J lost 2 bases, V lost 0 bases, and 5 bases had no gene match. From germline, CDR1 is SGDLS and CDR2 YYNGEE. The CDR3 is made up of 17 amino acids. In nucleotides, the CDR3 is TGTGCCAGCAGCGTAGCTACTAGCGGGGGGACTCAAGAGACCCAGTACTTC. It codes for CASSVATSGGTQETQYF.

The genes are TRBV9 and TRBJ2-7; 8 bases align to TRBD1. The V and J ends lost 4 bases and 7 bases, in that order; junction bases with no gene match: 10. Germline V lookup: CDR1 SGDLS, CDR2 YYNGEE. The CDR3 has 14 amino acids. CDR3 in DNA: TGTGCCAGCAGCCCCGACAGGGGATTTGGGGAGCAGTACTTC. It specifies CASSPDRGFGEQYF.

The genes are TRBV10-2 and TRBJ2-1, with 8 positions matching TRBD1. CDR3 size: 14 residues. Germline CDR1 reads WSHSY; CDR2 reads SAAADI. The V segment lost 3 bases and the J segment 9 bases; nucleotides outside the gene matches: 7. The CDR3 loop reads CASSEYQGAFEQFF. As DNA, the CDR3 is TGCGCCAGCAGTGAATATCAGGGGGCTTTTGAGCAGTTCTTC.

This rearrangement joins TRBV18 to TRBJ2-1; 13 bases agree with TRBD2. From germline, CDR1 is KGHSH and CDR2 LQKENI. The J segment lost 8 bases and the V segment lost 9 bases, leaving 13 bases of the junction unmatched. CDR3 length: 16 amino acids. The CDR3 protein is CASGLAGVIKADEQFF. The CDR3 nucleotides read TGTGCCAGTGGACTAGCGGGAGTAATAAAAGCGGATGAGCAGTTCTTC. Based on the CDR3 plus reference TRBV18 and TRBJ2-1, the full variable domain is NAGVMQNPRHLVRRRGQEARLRCSPMKGHSHVYWYRQLPEEGLKFMVYLQKENIIDESGMPKERFSAEFPKEGPSILRIQQVVRGDSAAYFCASGLAGVIKADEQFFGPGTRLTVL.

The chain joins TRBV5-5 to TRBJ2-3, with TRBD2 matching 8 bases. Germline V lookup: CDR1 SGHKS, CDR2 YYEKEE (reference sequence). V gave up 4 bases and J gave up 0 bases; unmatched junction bases: 4. The CDR3 has 15 amino acids. The CDR3 nucleotides read TGTGCCAGCAGCCCGGGGGGGAGTAGCACAGATACGCAGTATTTT. Translated, it gives CASSPGGSSTDTQYF.

The J gene is TRBJ1-5, the V gene TRBV5-6, with D unclear. Deletions cut 2 bases from V and 2 bases from J, with 8 bases between. The V gene's germline CDR1 is SGHDT and CDR2 YYEEEE. This CDR3 is built from 14 residues. CDR3 DNA: TGTGCCAGCAGCTTTCGAGGAGGCAATCAGCCCCAGCATTTT. It encodes CASSFRGGNQPQHF.

To note about this clone: An end of the junction does not agree with germline; a read error may underlie this. J is TRBJ2-7 and V is TRBV11-3; the D is unclear. Germline-derived CDR1 and CDR2 are SGHNT and YENEEA. The CDR3 is made up of 13 amino acids. The CDR3 is CASSLADNYEQYF. The DNA of the CDR3 is TGTGCCAGCAGTTTAGCAGACAACTACGAGCAGTACTTC.

This chain links TRBV6-5 with TRBJ1-3; D ambiguous. Germline assignment: CDR1 MNHEY and CDR2 SVGAGI. The CDR3 is made up of 13 amino acids. The ends were cut back, 8 bases at V and 3 bases at J, with 11 bases in the middle. The CDR3 protein is CASGSTIGNTIYF. In DNA form, the CDR3 reads TGTGCCAGCGGATCCACTATTGGAAACACCATATATTTT.

CDR3 residues: CASSLDPRGEMGKLFF. The CDR3 DNA follows: TGTGCCAGCAGCTTAGATCCACGAGGAGAGATGGGAAAACTGTTTTTT. The V gene is TRBV11-2, the J gene TRBJ1-4; D gene ambiguous. This CDR3 has 16 residues. Germline loops: CDR1 SGHAT, CDR2 FQNNGV. V lost 0 bases to trimming and J lost 10 bases, with 18 bases between them.

The chain couples TRBV5-6 to TRBJ2-7, with D possibly being TRBD2 (6 bases). V was shortened by 3 bases and J by 3 bases, with 19 bases between the two germline ends. Germline CDR1 reads SGHDT; CDR2 reads YYEEEE. The CDR3 is 16 residues long. CDR3 residues: CASSSNGWGGDYEQYF. The CDR3 DNA reads as TGTGCCAGCAGCTCAAATGGATGGGGAGGAGACTACGAGCAGTACTTC.

The gene calls are TRBV6-5 and TRBJ1-6, with 8 positions matching TRBD1. Germline V CDR1 and CDR2: MNHEY, SVGAGI. Germline trimming cut 9 bases from V and 10 bases from J; bases unmatched to any gene: 8. CDR3 length: 13 residues. As DNA, the CDR3 is TGTGCCAGTTACCGGGACAGGCAATCACCCCTCCACTTT. Translated, it gives CASYRDRQSPLHF.

This clone was seen only once. The gene calls are TRBV7-9 and TRBJ1-2; 8 bases match TRBD1. Germline V gene lookup returns CDR1 SEHNR and CDR2 FQNEAQ (reference sequence). This CDR3 has 15 residues. Losses at the gene ends were 2 bases for V and 8 bases for J; bases not matched to a gene: 10. The CDR3 loop reads CASSLSATGTGGYTF. CDR3 coding DNA: TGTGCCAGCAGCTTATCCGCGACCGGGACAGGCGGCTACACCTTC.

Details on this clone: Relative to the germline gene, one junction end is altered; a read error may explain this. The chain combines TRBV3-1 (or the pseudogene TRBV3-2) with TRBJ1-2; tentatively, D is TRBD1 (6 bases). The CDR3 contains 13 residues. Germline values: CDR1 LGHDT, CDR2 YNNKEL (reference sequence). In nucleotides, the CDR3 is TGTGCCAGCAGCCAAGGACCTGGGCAGGGGATAATCTTC. Amino acid sequence: CASSQGPGQGIIF.

In its sample, this clone was seen once. The chain recombines TRBV9 with TRBJ1-2, with 7 nucleotides matching TRBD1. This CDR3 has 15 residues. Trimming at V came to 4 bases and at J to 2 bases, leaving 8 bases not matched to a gene. The germline CDR1 and CDR2 sequences are SGDLS and YYNGEE. The CDR3 nucleotides read TGTGCCAGCAGCAGCGACACGGGACAGAACTATGGCTACACCTTC. As protein: CASSSDTGQNYGYTF.

The chain links TRBV24-1 to TRBJ2-1, with a weak D call TRBD2 (6 bases). V lost 11 bases to trimming and J lost 9 bases, with 16 bases between them. The length of the CDR3 is 12 residues. The V gene's germline CDR1 is KGHDR and CDR2 SFDVKD. DNA of the CDR3: TGTGCCAGCCTGGACGGGAGCGGTGAGCAGTTCTTC. Translation gives CASLDGSGEQFF.

The genes are TRBV4-1 and TRBJ1-4; D ambiguous. Germline values: CDR1 MGHRA, CDR2 YSYEKL. The CDR3 is made up of 17 amino acids. Deletions cut 0 bases from V and 8 bases from J, with 19 bases between. The CDR3: CASSQDLSDLGGEKLFF. In DNA form, the CDR3 reads TGCGCCAGCAGCCAAGATCTTAGCGACCTAGGAGGGGAAAAACTGTTTTTT.

The chain carries TRBV27 and TRBJ1-4; D remains ambiguous. This CDR3 has 15 residues. V lost 0 bases and J lost 5, with 10 bases in between. Per germline, CDR1 MNHEY and CDR2 SMNVEV (reference sequence). The CDR3 nucleotides are TGTGCCAGCAGTTTATCGAGCCACGCAAATGAAAAACTGTTTTTT. The encoded protein is CASSLSSHANEKLFF.

The V call is TRBV5-1, the J call TRBJ2-2; TRBD2 agrees at 16 bases. V lost 4 bases and J lost 5; bases outside the gene matches: 2. There are 16 residues in the CDR3. CDR1 is SGHRS, CDR2 YFSETQ, per germline. The CDR3 nucleotides are TGCGCCAGCAGCCGGGGACTAGCGGGAGGGACCGGGGAGCTGTTTTTT. This encodes CASSRGLAGGTGELFF.